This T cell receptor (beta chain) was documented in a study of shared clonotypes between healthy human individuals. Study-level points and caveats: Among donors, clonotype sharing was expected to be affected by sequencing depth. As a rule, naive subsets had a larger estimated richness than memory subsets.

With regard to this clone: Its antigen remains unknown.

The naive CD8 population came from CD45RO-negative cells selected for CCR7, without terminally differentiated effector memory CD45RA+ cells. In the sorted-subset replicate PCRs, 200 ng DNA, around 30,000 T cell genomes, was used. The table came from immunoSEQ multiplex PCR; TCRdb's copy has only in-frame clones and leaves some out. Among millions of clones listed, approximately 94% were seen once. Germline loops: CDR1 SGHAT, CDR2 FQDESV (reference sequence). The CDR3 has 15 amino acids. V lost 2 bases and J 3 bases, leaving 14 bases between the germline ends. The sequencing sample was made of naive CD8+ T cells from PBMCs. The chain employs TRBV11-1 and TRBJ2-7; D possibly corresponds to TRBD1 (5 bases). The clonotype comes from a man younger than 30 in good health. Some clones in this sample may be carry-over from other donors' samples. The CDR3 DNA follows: TGTGCCAGCAGCTTACTAGGGGCGTCAAACTACGAGCAGTACTTC. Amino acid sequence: CASSLLGASNYEQYF.